This T cell receptor (beta chain) is from a study of blood T cell repertoires in COVID-19. Turning to the study itself: Sources were T cells, B-cell-depleted T cells, or PBMCs; the material itself was cDNA or gDNA.

The germline V gene has CDR1 LGHDT and CDR2 YNNKEL (reference sequence). The CDR3 has 13 amino acids. Trimming took off 8 bases at V and 4 bases at J, with 14 bases between the two ends. Authors' processing steps: Amplifying reference gene primers gave estimates of nucleated cell counts. TCRdb's copy holds only in-frame clones and misses some; the assay was immunoSEQ multiplex PCR. V and J calls and clone size are those listed in that table; D and trimming were worked out from the DNA. The sample lists around 250,000 clones, around 88% occurring once. Allocation to cohorts depended on clinical history reported by the participants. Recovery meant two consecutive negative NP/OP PCR tests, professional clearance, or resolved symptoms.

The sample comprised PBMCs or T cells enriched from blood (not recorded which). This TCR came from a woman aged 25 to 45 who had recovered from COVID-19. This chain uses TRBV3-1 (or the pseudogene TRBV3-2) with TRBJ1-2, with D tentatively TRBD1 (5 bases). The CDR3 region is CASCPGSLYGYTF. As DNA, the CDR3 is TGTGCCAGCTGTCCAGGGTCCCTCTATGGCTACACCTTC.